This entry is about one T cell receptor beta chain. As yet, its antigen is unknown. RNA was extracted from bulk tissue without any cell sorting. The sample belongs to a study of tumor and adjacent non-tumor tissue in lung cancer. The V gene's germline CDR1 is MNHNY and CDR2 SVGAGI (reference sequence). Trimming took off 2 bases at V and 6 bases at J, with 17 bases between the two ends. This CDR3 has 15 amino acids. Study-wide points: Significantly higher TCR diversity was found in tumor than normal lung.

Three rounds of nested PCR, following a modified ARM-PCR protocol, produced the TCRbeta library. Each CDR3 protein is one row after TCRdb ran MiXCR on the multiplex PCR reads. The sample includes tens of thousands of distinct CDR3 sequences, over 70% seen only once; the top ten take more than 10%. The TCR was taken from a woman aged 45-59 years with non-small cell lung cancer. This chain uses TRBV6-6 with TRBJ2-7; D perhaps matches TRBD2 (7 bases). Source material: lung tumor tissue. The CDR3: CASSYGGARVSEQYF. In DNA, the CDR3 is TGTGCCAGCAGTTACGGGGGGGCGAGAGTAAGCGAGCAGTACTTC.